These 6 T cell receptor beta chains were all obtained from the same sample, sequenced in a study of OX40 agonist ivuxolimab in advanced cancers. The table came from immunoSEQ multiplex PCR; TCRdb's copy has only in-frame clones and leaves some out. The top ten clones hold 0.55% to 0.7% of a sample with roughly 86,000 clones, 85% to 95% of them seen once. The material sequenced was CD4+ or CD8+ T cells sorted from blood, taken in a trial of the OX40 agonist ivuxolimab. Receptors were obtained from an adult with an advanced solid tumor such as melanoma, head and neck, liver or kidney cancer.

The gene calls are TRBV6-1 and TRBJ1-5; D unclear. Trimming left V 6 bases short and J 0 bases short, with 12 bases between. Germline-derived CDR1 and CDR2 are MNHNS and SASEGT. The CDR3 sequence is 15 residues long. The CDR3 bases are TGTGCCAGCAGCCTCAAGGCATATAGCAATCAGCCCCAGCATTTT. Its protein is CASSLKAYSNQPQHF.

The J gene is TRBJ1-1, the V gene TRBV28; 9 nucleotides align to TRBD1. J gave up 11 bases and V 7 bases, and 11 bases lay outside the gene matches. CDR1 is MDHEN, CDR2 SYDVKM, per germline. There are 13 residues in the CDR3. This CDR3 is CASIPGQGGFAFF. The DNA for the CDR3 is TGTGCCAGCATTCCGGGACAGGGCGGTTTCGCTTTCTTT.

The V call is TRBV28, the J call TRBJ1-6, with 8 bases that match TRBD1. V was clipped by 7 bases and J by 8 bases; unmatched bases: 4. This CDR3 is 13 amino acids long. Per the germline V gene, CDR1 is MDHEN and CDR2 is SYDVKM. The CDR3 nucleotides are TGTGCCAGCACCCGGACAGGGTATTCACCCCTCCACTTT. Encoded protein: CASTRTGYSPLHF.

The rearrangement links TRBV23-1 to TRBJ2-2; D gene uncertain. TRBV23-1 is sorted into the ORF group, with uncertain function. CDR3 length: 17 residues. Trimming removed 4 bases at V and 1 base at J, with 16 bases between. The CDR3, as DNA: TGCGCCAGCAGTCTTTGTCTAGAGTCCGGGAACACCGGGGAGCTGTTTTTT. This codes for CASSLCLESGNTGELFF.

This chain joins TRBV9 and TRBJ1-3; D is possibly TRBD1 (6 bases). Trimming pared 2 bases from V and 0 bases from J, leaving 18 bases between. The CDR3 consists of 18 residues. CDR1 and CDR2 (germline): SGDLS, YYNGEE. The CDR3 is CASSVEPPGGGSGNTIYF. The CDR3 nucleotides are TGTGCCAGCAGCGTTGAACCCCCGGGAGGGGGCTCTGGAAACACCATATATTTT.

The gene calls are TRBV4-2 and TRBJ2-5; 9 nucleotides agree with TRBD2. Germline V CDR1 and CDR2: LGHNA, YNFKEQ. The junction had 4 bases not matched to a gene; V was cut back by 4 bases and J by 1 base. The CDR3 covers 15 residues. DNA of the CDR3: TGTGCCAGCAGCCTCTCTAGCGGGGCCCAAGAGACCCAGTACTTC. It codes for CASSLSSGAQETQYF.